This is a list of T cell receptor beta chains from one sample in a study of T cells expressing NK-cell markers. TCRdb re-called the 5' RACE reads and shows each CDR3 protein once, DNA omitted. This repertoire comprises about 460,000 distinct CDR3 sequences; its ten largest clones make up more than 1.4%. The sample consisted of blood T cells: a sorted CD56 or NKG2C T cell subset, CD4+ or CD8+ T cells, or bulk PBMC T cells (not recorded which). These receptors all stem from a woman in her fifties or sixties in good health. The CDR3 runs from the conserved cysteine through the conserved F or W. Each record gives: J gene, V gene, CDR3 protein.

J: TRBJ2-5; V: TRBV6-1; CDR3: CASRPLAGLYF
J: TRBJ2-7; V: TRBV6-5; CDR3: CASSYAEVGWEQYF
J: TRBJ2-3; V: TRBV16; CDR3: CASTVTSGRWTDTQYF
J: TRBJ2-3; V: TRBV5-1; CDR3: CASSGRDTQYF
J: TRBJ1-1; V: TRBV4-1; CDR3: CASSQEDLNTEAFF
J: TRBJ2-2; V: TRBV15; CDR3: CATSRTGELFF
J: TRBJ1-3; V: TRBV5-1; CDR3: CASSFVGSSGNTIYF
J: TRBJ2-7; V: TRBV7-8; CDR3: CASSFQGTSGRSTYEQYF
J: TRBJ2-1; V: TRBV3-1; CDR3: CASSQVTRPGEQFF
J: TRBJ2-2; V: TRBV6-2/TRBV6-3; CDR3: CASSWAPKHTGELFF
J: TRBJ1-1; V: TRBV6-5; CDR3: CASFGWFEAFF
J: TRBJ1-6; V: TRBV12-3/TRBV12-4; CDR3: CASGRTGGISPLHF
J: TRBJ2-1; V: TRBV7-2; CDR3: CASRSGTNEQFF
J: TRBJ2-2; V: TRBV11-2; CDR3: CASSFQGGGGELFF
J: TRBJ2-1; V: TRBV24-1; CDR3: CATSVSGYNQQFF
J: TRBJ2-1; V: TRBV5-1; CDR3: CASSETGPTYNEQFF
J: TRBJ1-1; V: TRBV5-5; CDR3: CASSLGGTGGMNTEAFF
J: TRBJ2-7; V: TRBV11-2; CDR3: CASSSLATILTVTAGEQYF
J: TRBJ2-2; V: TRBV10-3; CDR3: CAITGTSGSTGELFF
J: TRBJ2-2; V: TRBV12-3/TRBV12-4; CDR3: CASSSGLAGPVNTGELFF
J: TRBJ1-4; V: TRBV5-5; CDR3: CASSTRFGTGASYRKLFF
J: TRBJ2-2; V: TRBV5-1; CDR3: CASSFSGRGTGELFF
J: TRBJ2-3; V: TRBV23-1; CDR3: CASSPVRGGADTQYF
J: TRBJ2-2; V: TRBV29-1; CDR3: CSGSRRNTGELFF
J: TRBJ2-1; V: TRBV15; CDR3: CATSRPWTSTNEQFF
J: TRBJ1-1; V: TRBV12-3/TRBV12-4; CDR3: CASSSQPLMNTEAFF
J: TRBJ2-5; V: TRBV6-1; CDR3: CASSEIVSAQQETQYF
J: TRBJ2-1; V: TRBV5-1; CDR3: CASSSEGWGTVRNEQFF
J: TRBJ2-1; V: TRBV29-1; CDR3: CSVAPRQISLMEQFF
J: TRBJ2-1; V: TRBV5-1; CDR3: CASRGAGVHNEQFF
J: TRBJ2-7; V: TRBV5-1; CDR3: CASSIVSSYEQYF
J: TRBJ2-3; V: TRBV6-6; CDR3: CASTRGVFLDTQYF
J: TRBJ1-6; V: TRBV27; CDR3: CASSFRATPLHF
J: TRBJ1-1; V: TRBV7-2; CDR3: CASSLGWLQAFF
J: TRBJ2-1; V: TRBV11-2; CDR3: CASSLGVAGAYNEQFF
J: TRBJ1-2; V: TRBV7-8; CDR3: CASSLDARPYGYTF
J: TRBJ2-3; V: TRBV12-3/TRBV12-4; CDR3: CASRTRGTSGSGTQYF
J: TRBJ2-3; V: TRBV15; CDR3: CATSRDPQRGTDTQYF
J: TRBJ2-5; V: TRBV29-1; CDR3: CSVYPGETQYF
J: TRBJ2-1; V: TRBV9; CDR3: CASSVTGTSGLNEQFF
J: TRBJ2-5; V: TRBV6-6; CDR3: CASSYSAGVGLSQYF
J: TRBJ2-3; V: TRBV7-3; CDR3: CASSGAGGRADTQYF
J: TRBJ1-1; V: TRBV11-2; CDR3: CASGAKTNTEAFF
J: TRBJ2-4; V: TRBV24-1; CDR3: CATSWTGQSKNIQYF
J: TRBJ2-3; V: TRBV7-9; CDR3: CASSLGTPPGDTQYF
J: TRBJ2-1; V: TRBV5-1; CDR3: CASSFAGANNEQFF
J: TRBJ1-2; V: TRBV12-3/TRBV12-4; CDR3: CASRTRIGGYTF
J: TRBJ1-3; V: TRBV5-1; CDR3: CASSPDPNVRFSGNTIYF
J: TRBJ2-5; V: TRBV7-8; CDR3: CASSPGGGTGPQETQYF
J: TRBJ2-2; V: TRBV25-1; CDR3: CASSVGLAAGELFF
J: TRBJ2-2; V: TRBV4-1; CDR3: CASSPRLAVGGELFF
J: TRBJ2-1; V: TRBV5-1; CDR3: CASSSGALGRHPTNEQFF
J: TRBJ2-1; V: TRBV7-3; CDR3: CASSSPLATETGEQFF